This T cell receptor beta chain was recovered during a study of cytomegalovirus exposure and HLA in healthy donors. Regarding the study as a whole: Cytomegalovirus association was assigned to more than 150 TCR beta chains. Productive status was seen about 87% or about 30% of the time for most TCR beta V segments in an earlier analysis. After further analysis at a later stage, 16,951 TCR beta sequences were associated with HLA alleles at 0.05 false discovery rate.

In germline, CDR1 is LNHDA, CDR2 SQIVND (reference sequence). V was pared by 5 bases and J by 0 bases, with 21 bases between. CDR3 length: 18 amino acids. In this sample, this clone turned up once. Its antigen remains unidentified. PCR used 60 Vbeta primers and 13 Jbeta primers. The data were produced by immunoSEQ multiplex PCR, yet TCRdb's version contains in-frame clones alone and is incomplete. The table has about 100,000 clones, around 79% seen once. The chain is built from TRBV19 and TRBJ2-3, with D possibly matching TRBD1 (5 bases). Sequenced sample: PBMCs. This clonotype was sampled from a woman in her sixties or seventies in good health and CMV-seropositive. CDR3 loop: CASSLSRFDSGSTDTQYF. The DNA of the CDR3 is TGTGCCAGTAGTCTCAGTCGCTTTGACAGTGGTAGCACAGATACGCAGTATTTT.